The 22 T cell receptor beta chains below all came from one sample that was sequenced in a study of cytotoxic CD8 clonotypes in ibrutinib-treated CLL (dated by TCRdb to about 2021). Libraries were prepared through the immunoSEQ multiplex PCR assay. Held by TCRdb, this immuneACCESS table contains in-frame sequences only and omits some clones. Under half of the omission traces to an unresolved V gene where checked; the cause of the rest is unknown. This sample holds about 300,000 clones; over 60% were observed only once. The top ten clones comprise 6.3% of the sample. This specimen consisted of PBMCs, obtained after 36 months of ibrutinib treatment. Source of these receptors: a human donor with chronic lymphocytic leukemia.

This rearrangement joins TRBV6-4 to TRBJ1-5; a weak D match, TRBD1 (6 bases). Germline CDR1 and CDR2: MRHNA and SNTAGT. This CDR3 has 18 residues. The V end lost 0 bases, the J end lost 1 base, and 16 bases lay between the germline ends. The CDR3 DNA is TGTGCCAGCAGTGACTCGACACAGGGATGGTGCAGCAATCAGCCCCAGCATTTT. Protein: CASSDSTQGWCSNQPQHF.

The chain is built from TRBV28 and TRBJ2-5; D not certain. CDR3 length: 15 amino acids. The V and J ends lost 3 bases and 4 bases respectively, with 15 bases between them. Germline-derived CDR1 and CDR2 are MDHEN and SYDVKM. CDR3 nucleotide sequence: TGTGCCAGCAGTTTCGAGCAATTCGATCGAGAGACCCAGTACTTC. Translating it yields CASSFEQFDRETQYF. Full variable domain (missing parts from reference TRBV28 and TRBJ2-5): DVKVTQSSRYLVKRTGEKVFLECVQDMDHENMFWYRQDPGLGLRLIYFSYDVKMKEKGDIPEGYSVSREKKERFSLILESASTNQTSMYLCASSFEQFDRETQYFGPGTRLLVL.

The chain employs TRBV29-1 and TRBJ2-7, with TRBD2 identical over 10 bases. V was clipped by 3 bases and J by 2 bases; unmatched bases: 10. Germline CDR1 is SQVTM and CDR2 is ANQGSEA. The CDR3 has 16 residues. CDR3 nucleotides: TGCAGCGTTGAGGTGCTAAGCGGGAGGGGGGCCTACGAGCAGTACTTC. Its protein product is CSVEVLSGRGAYEQYF.

This rearrangement joins TRBV5-1 to TRBJ2-7, with 7 bases aligning to TRBD1. CDR1 is SGHRS, CDR2 YFSETQ, per germline. Trimming at V came to 2 bases and at J to 4 bases, leaving 9 bases not matched to a gene. The length of the CDR3 is 15 residues. The CDR3 nucleotides are TGCGCCAGCAGCTTAGCCGGGACAGCTTTTTACGAGCAGTACTTC. Protein product: CASSLAGTAFYEQYF.

The chain carries TRBV6-5 and TRBJ1-2; D gene unclear. The CDR3 has 16 residues. Trimming removed 3 bases from V and 9 bases from J, with 23 bases in between. Germline values: CDR1 MNHEY, CDR2 SVGAGI. The CDR3: CASSYLTRSYSVSYTF. In nucleotides, the CDR3 is TGTGCCAGCAGTTATTTAACCCGTTCTTACAGCGTCAGCTACACCTTC.

This clone was seen only a few times. The identical CDR3 is also encoded by other nucleotide sequences in the sample. The rearrangement uses TRBV6-5 and TRBJ2-1; no firm D call. Between the trimmed V and J ends, which lost 5 bases and 4 bases, there was a span of 6 bases. This CDR3 has 12 amino acids. The germline V gene encodes CDR1 MNHEY and CDR2 SVGAGI. As DNA, the CDR3 is TGTGCCAGCAGTCCCCGGTACAATGAGCAGTTCTTC. Amino acids: CASSPRYNEQFF.

The chain links TRBV7-2 to TRBJ2-1; TRBD1 aligns across 8 bases. Per germline, CDR1 SGHTA and CDR2 FQGNSA. This CDR3 comprises 16 residues. V lost 4 bases, J lost 3 bases, and 8 bases stayed unmatched. The CDR3: CASSSHRTGIYNEQFF. The CDR3 DNA follows: TGTGCCAGCAGCTCCCATCGGACAGGGATCTACAATGAGCAGTTCTTC.

The V call is TRBV30, the J call TRBJ2-1; 7 bases match TRBD1. The CDR3 is 16 residues long. Per the germline V gene, CDR1 is GTSNPN and CDR2 is SVGIG (reference sequence). J was trimmed by 2 bases and V by 1 base; bases with no gene match: 8. CDR3 protein: CAWSARTGQPYNEQFF. DNA of the CDR3: TGTGCCTGGAGTGCCCGAACGGGACAGCCCTACAATGAGCAGTTCTTC. Full variable domain (remainder filled in from reference TRBV30 and TRBJ2-1): SQTIHQWPATLVQPVGSPLSLECTVEGTSNPNLYWYRQAAGRGLQLLFYSVGIGQISSEVPQNLSASRPQDRQFILSSKKLLLSDSGFYLCAWSARTGQPYNEQFFGPGTRLTVL.

This clone was detected only a few times. The chain employs TRBV7-3 and TRBJ2-3; D is undetermined. In germline, CDR1 is SGHTA, CDR2 FQGTGA. Trimming took off 6 bases at V and 3 bases at J, with 10 bases between the two ends. The CDR3 has 13 amino acids. The CDR3: CASSRLGTDTQYF. CDR3 DNA sequence: TGTGCCAGCAGTCGATTGGGGACAGATACGCAGTATTTT.

This clone was counted once. The rearrangement uses TRBV7-8 and TRBJ2-1; D is tentatively TRBD1 or TRBD2 (5 bases each). V lost 1 base and J lost 8, with 9 bases in between. Looked up from germline, CDR1 is SGHVS and CDR2 is FQNEAQ. This CDR3 is built from 13 residues. The CDR3 spells CASSLGGLDEQFF. CDR3 bases: TGTGCCAGCAGCTTAGGGGGGTTGGATGAGCAGTTCTTC.

This clone was picked up one time. The V and J genes are TRBV4-1 and TRBJ2-2; maybe TRBD2 (5 bases). CDR1 is MGHRA, CDR2 YSYEKL, per germline. Trimming left V 1 base short and J 6 bases short, with 18 bases between. The CDR3 runs 17 residues. This CDR3 is CASSQALWEKGPGELFF. DNA for the CDR3: TGCGCCAGCAGCCAAGCACTCTGGGAGAAAGGGCCCGGGGAGCTGTTTTTT.

The chain joins TRBV5-5 to TRBJ1-1, with TRBD1 matching over 7 bases. The length of the CDR3 is 15 residues. The J segment lost 2 bases and the V segment lost 4 bases, leaving 8 bases of the junction unmatched. Germline-derived CDR1 and CDR2 are SGHKS and YYEKEE (reference sequence). The DNA for the CDR3 is TGTGCCAGCAGCGAAGTGACAGGGAGAAACACTGAAGCTTTCTTT. Translation gives CASSEVTGRNTEAFF. The complete variable domain, with remaining parts taken from reference TRBV5-5 and TRBJ1-1, reads DAGVTQSPTHLIKTRGQQVTLRCSPISGHKSVSWYQQVLGQGPQFIFQYYEKEERGRGNFPDRFSARQFPNYSSELNVNALLLGDSALYLCASSEVTGRNTEAFFGQGTRLTVV.

The rearrangement uses TRBV27 and TRBJ2-2; 8 nucleotides line up with TRBD1. The CDR3 covers 16 residues. From germline, CDR1 is MNHEY and CDR2 SMNVEV (reference sequence). V lost 5 bases to trimming and J lost 1 base; unmatched junction nucleotides: 6. DNA of the CDR3: TGTGCCAGCAGTCTGACCGGGACAGGGAACACCGGGGAGCTGTTTTTT. It yields the protein CASSLTGTGNTGELFF.

V usage is TRBV6-1 and J usage is TRBJ2-5; possible D gene TRBD2, 6 bases. Germline CDR1 and CDR2: MNHNS and SASEGT. Between the trimmed V and J ends, which lost 6 bases and 4 bases, there was a span of 18 bases. The CDR3 extends over 15 amino acids. The CDR3 coding sequence is TGTGCCAGCAGGGTAGCGGCCCCGAGGGGAGAGACCCAGTACTTC. Encoded protein: CASRVAAPRGETQYF.

The rearrangement joins TRBV19 to TRBJ2-3; D not certain. The ends were cut back, 1 base at V and 3 bases at J, with 5 bases in the middle. This CDR3 contains 13 residues. Looked up from germline, CDR1 is LNHDA and CDR2 is SQIVND (reference sequence). In DNA form, the CDR3 reads TGTGCCAGTAGTATAGGTCTGACAGATACGCAGTATTTT. Protein product: CASSIGLTDTQYF.

This clone was recorded once. This chain links TRBV9 with TRBJ2-7; TRBD1 aligns across 7 bases. The germline CDR1 and CDR2 sequences are SGDLS and YYNGEE. CDR3 length: 15 residues. With V trimmed by 2 bases and J by 4 bases, 9 bases remained unmatched. CDR3 residues: CASSVSPGQLYEQYF. CDR3 in DNA: TGTGCCAGCAGCGTCAGCCCGGGACAGCTATACGAGCAGTACTTC.

This clone was seen a handful of times. The rearrangement uses TRBV9 and TRBJ2-7; 7 nucleotides agree with TRBD2. The CDR3 has 14 amino acids. Trimming cost V 4 bases and J 2 bases; bases outside gene matches: 6. From germline, CDR1 is SGDLS and CDR2 YYNGEE. In nucleotides, the CDR3 is TGTGCCAGCAGCCCCGGGACTACAACCTACGAGCAGTACTTC. Protein product: CASSPGTTTYEQYF.

The table lists this clone with a few counts. V gene TRBV28 combines with J gene TRBJ2-7; 10 bases fit TRBD2. J gave up 3 bases and V 8 bases, and 7 bases lay outside the gene matches. Germline V CDR1 and CDR2: MDHEN, SYDVKM. This CDR3 comprises 14 residues. The CDR3 DNA sequence: TGTGCCAGCGGCGTCCTAGCGGGGGACTACGAGCAGTACTTC. Amino acids: CASGVLAGDYEQYF.

This clone is a singleton in its sample. This chain links TRBV15 with TRBJ1-5; D remains ambiguous. The length of the CDR3 is 17 residues. Trimming left V 0 bases short and J 3 bases short, with 15 bases between. Looked up from germline, CDR1 is LNHNV and CDR2 is YYDKDF (reference sequence). The CDR3 loop is CATSRDRAGRNNQPQHF. DNA for the CDR3: TGTGCCACCAGCAGAGATCGGGCAGGTAGGAACAATCAGCCCCAGCATTTT.

The chain has TRBV4-1 and TRBJ2-1; no clear D gene. The ends were cut back, 6 bases at V and 4 bases at J, with 16 bases in the middle. The CDR3 consists of 15 residues. Germline values: CDR1 MGHRA, CDR2 YSYEKL. The CDR3 loop reads CASSEINLPYNEQFF. In nucleotides, the CDR3 is TGCGCCAGCAGTGAGATCAACTTGCCTTACAATGAGCAGTTCTTC.

This clone has only a few counts. This rearrangement joins TRBV9 to TRBJ2-2, with TRBD1 as a possible D gene (6 bases). V gave up 4 bases and J gave up 6 bases, with 10 bases separating them. CDR3 length: 13 residues. Germline V CDR1 and CDR2: SGDLS, YYNGEE. The CDR3 DNA reads as TGTGCCAGCAGCCCTTCAGGGGCCGGGGAGCTGTTTTTT. It yields the protein CASSPSGAGELFF.

The chain links TRBV7-2 to TRBJ2-5; D perhaps matches TRBD2 (6 bases). Germline V gene data show CDR1 as SGHTA and CDR2 as FQGNSA. This CDR3 spans 12 amino acids. V was shortened by 5 bases and J by 5 bases, with 9 bases between the two germline ends. The CDR3 region has the DNA TGTGCCAGCAGCAGGGAGGACGAGACCCAGTACTTC. Translated, it gives CASSREDETQYF. Filled out from reference TRBV7-2 and TRBJ2-5, the complete variable domain reads GAGVSQSPSNKVTEKGKDVELRCDPISGHTALYWYRQSLGQGLEFLIYFQGNSAPDKSGLPSDRFSAERTGGSVSTLTIQRTQQEDSAVYLCASSREDETQYFGPGTRLLVL.